The next 7 T cell receptor beta chains were all read from a single sample in a study of blood T cell repertoires in COVID-19 (dated by TCRdb to 2018 to 2020). The library was obtained by the immunoSEQ multiplex PCR assay. This is the immuneACCESS table as TCRdb keeps it, with only in-frame sequences that have V and J called. A part of the clones is gone; compared with another copy, unresolved V genes explain less than half, and the rest is unexplained. The sample table records roughly 260,000 clones; 87% of these occur just once. Approximately 2.2% of the sample goes to the ten largest clones. The source material was peripheral blood. These receptors were collected from a woman aged 50 to 60 with acute or convalescent COVID-19.

V is TRBV5-4 and J is TRBJ2-2; 9 bases line up with TRBD2. Germline V gene data show CDR1 as SGHNT and CDR2 as YYREEE (reference sequence). The CDR3 is 15 residues long. J lost 4 bases, V lost 0 bases, and 1 base had no gene match. This CDR3 reads CASSLGLAATGELFF. The CDR3 DNA follows: TGTGCCAGCAGCTTGGGACTAGCGGCCACCGGGGAGCTGTTTTTT. Supplemented by reference TRBV5-4 and TRBJ2-2, the full variable domain reads ETGVTQSPTHLIKTRGQQVTLRCSSQSGHNTVSWYQQALGQGPQFIFQYYREEENGRGNFPPRFSGLQFPNYSSELNVNALELDDSALYLCASSLGLAATGELFFGEGSRLTVL.

The J gene is TRBJ2-7, the V gene TRBV6-2 or TRBV6-3; 8 bases line up with TRBD1. V lost 4 bases and J lost 6; bases outside the gene matches: 11. The CDR3 spans 15 residues. Germline loops: CDR1 MNHEY, CDR2 SVGEGT. The CDR3 region has the DNA TGTGCCAGCAGTTTACCGCAGGGGGCTGCCCCCGAGCAGTACTTC. Translated: CASSLPQGAAPEQYF.

This rearrangement joins TRBV24-1 to TRBJ1-1, with unresolved D. The CDR3 is 12 amino acids. V lost 4 bases and J lost 3, with 5 bases in between. Germline values: CDR1 KGHDR, CDR2 SFDVKD. This CDR3 reads CATSDRDTEAFF. CDR3 sequence (DNA): TGTGCCACCAGTGACCGGGACACTGAAGCTTTCTTT.

The gene calls are TRBV29-1 and TRBJ2-3; possibly TRBD2 for D (5 bases). Trimming shortened V by 5 bases and J by 5 bases, and 8 bases separated the two germline ends. CDR1 SQVTM and CDR2 ANQGSEA come from the germline V gene. The CDR3 loop spans 11 amino acids. The CDR3 region has the DNA TGCAGCGTTCGGACTGGAGATACGCAGTATTTT. Protein product: CSVRTGDTQYF.

This chain uses TRBV5-1 with TRBJ2-2; 13 nucleotides match TRBD2. The V gene end was trimmed by 3 bases and the J gene end by 7 bases; junction bases not matched to a gene: 9. The CDR3 is 17 residues long. Germline CDR1 SGHRS, CDR2 YFSETQ. The CDR3 here is CASSSPKLAGGIGELFF. CDR3 bases: TGCGCCAGCAGCTCCCCCAAACTAGCGGGAGGGATCGGGGAGCTGTTTTTT.

The chain recombines TRBV2 with TRBJ1-6; 8 bases map to TRBD1. The J segment lost 8 bases and the V segment lost 6 bases, leaving 6 bases of the junction unmatched. The V gene's germline CDR1 is SNHLY and CDR2 FYNNEI. The CDR3 has 14 amino acids. CDR3 bases: TGTGCCAGCAGGGGGGACAGGATAGATTCACCCCTCCACTTT. Translating gives CASRGDRIDSPLHF.

The chain recombines TRBV21-1 with TRBJ1-5; TRBD1 reflects the table's D call only, with no check against the DNA. TRBV21-1 has pseudogene status. There are 16 residues in the CDR3. In nucleotides, the CDR3 is TGTGCCAGCAGCAACAAAGACAGGGCACCCCACCAGCCCCAGCATTTT. It codes for CASSNKDRAPHQPQHF.